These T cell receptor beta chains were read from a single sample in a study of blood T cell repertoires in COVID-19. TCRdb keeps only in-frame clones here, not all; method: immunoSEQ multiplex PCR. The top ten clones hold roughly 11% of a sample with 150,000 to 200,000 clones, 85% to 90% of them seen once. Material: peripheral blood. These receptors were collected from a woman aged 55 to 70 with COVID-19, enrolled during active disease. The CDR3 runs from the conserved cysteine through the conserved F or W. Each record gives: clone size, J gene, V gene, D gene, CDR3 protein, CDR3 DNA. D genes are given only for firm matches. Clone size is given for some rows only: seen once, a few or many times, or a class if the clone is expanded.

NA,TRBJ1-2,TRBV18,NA,CASSPPNTF,TGTGCCAGCTCACCACCCAACACCTTC
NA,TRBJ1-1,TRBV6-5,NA,CASSYSSTSGTEAFF,TGTGCCAGCAGTTACTCGAGCACCTCGGGAACTGAAGCTTTCTTT
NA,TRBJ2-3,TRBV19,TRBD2,CASRLAGLADTQYF,TGTGCCAGTAGGCTAGCGGGATTAGCAGATACGCAGTATTTT
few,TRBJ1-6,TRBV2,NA,CASSSNGRGNSPLHF,TGTGCCAGCAGTAGCAACGGCAGGGGCAATTCACCCCTCCACTTT
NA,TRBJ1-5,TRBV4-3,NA,CASSQVVQGNQPQHF,TGCGCCAGCAGCCAAGTAGTACAGGGCAATCAGCCCCAGCATTTT
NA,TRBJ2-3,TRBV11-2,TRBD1,CASSLGGRWQGVTDTQYF,TGTGCCAGCAGCTTAGGGGGCCGATGGCAGGGGGTCACAGATACGCAGTATTTT
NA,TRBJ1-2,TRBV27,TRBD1,CASSFHSTGNYGYTF,TGTGCCAGCAGTTTCCATTCGACAGGGAACTATGGCTACACCTTC
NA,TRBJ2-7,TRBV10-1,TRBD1,CASSTGDARYEQYF,TGCGCCAGCAGTACAGGGGACGCACGCTACGAGCAGTACTTC
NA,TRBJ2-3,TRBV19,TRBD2,CASRKLAVYTDTQYF,TGTGCCAGTAGAAAACTAGCGGTCTACACAGATACGCAGTATTTT
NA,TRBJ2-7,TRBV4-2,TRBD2,CASSHASGSYEQYF,TGTGCCAGCAGCCATGCTAGCGGCTCCTACGAGCAGTACTTC
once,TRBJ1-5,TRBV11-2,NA,CASSLGAGEGQPQHF,TGTGCCAGCAGCTTGGGGGCAGGGGAGGGTCAGCCCCAGCATTTT
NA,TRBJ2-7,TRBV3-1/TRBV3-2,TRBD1,CASSQDWGYRGSDEQYF,TGTGCCAGCAGCCAAGATTGGGGGTACAGGGGGTCGGACGAGCAGTACTTC
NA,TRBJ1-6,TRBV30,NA,CAWSSRVSPLHF,TGTGCCTGGAGCTCTCGGGTTTCACCCCTCCACTTT
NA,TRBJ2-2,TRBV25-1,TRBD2,CASSASGRITGELFF,TGTGCCAGCAGCGCTAGCGGGAGAATCACCGGGGAGCTGTTTTTT
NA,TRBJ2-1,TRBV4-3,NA,CASSQDSPGSSYNEQFF,TGCGCCAGCAGCCAAGATTCTCCTGGGAGCTCCTACAATGAGCAGTTCTTC
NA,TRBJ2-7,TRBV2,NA,CASSEYEQYF,TGTGCCAGCAGTGAATATGAGCAGTACTTC
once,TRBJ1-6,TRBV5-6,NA,CASSSGIRNSPLHF,TGTGCCAGCAGCTCAGGGATCCGGAATTCACCCCTCCACTTT
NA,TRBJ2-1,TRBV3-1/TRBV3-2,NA,CASSHLSSYNEQFF,TGTGCCAGCAGCCATCTCAGCTCCTACAATGAGCAGTTCTTC
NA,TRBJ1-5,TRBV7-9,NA,CASSLAVGVGSNQPQHF,TGTGCCAGCAGCTTAGCGGTAGGGGTCGGAAGCAATCAGCCCCAGCATTTT
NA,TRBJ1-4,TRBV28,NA,CASTPPGLNEKLFF,TGTGCCAGCACCCCGCCAGGGCTTAATGAAAAACTGTTTTTT